This entry lists 7 T cell receptor beta chains sequenced from one sample in a study of blood T cell repertoires in COVID-19. Generated by immunoSEQ multiplex PCR, the TCRdb table keeps only in-frame clones and is missing some. This table has 100,000 to 120,000 clones, 85% to 90% appearing once. Input material: peripheral blood. The origin of the receptors is a woman aged 45-60 years with acute or convalescent COVID-19.

The CDR3 here is CASSSRENYGYTF. The DNA of the CDR3 is TGCGCCAGCAGCTCACGAGAAAACTATGGCTACACCTTC. The gene calls are TRBV4-1 and TRBJ1-2; D remains ambiguous. In germline, CDR1 is MGHRA, CDR2 YSYEKL. Trimming cost V 5 bases and J 2 bases, with 9 bases left between them. This CDR3 has 13 residues.

The chain links TRBV27 to TRBJ1-2; tentatively, D is TRBD1 (5 bases). The V and J ends lost 2 bases and 6 bases respectively, with 16 bases between them. The germline V gene encodes CDR1 MNHEY and CDR2 SMNVEV (reference sequence). The CDR3 totals 15 residues. The CDR3 coding sequence is TGTGCCAGCAGTTTAGGTGGGGGGTCTGGGAATGGCTACACCTTC. Its protein product is CASSLGGGSGNGYTF.

The genes are TRBV6-6 and TRBJ1-2; TRBD1 matches at 7 bases. The germline gives CDR1 MNHNY, CDR2 SVGAGI (reference sequence). The CDR3 covers 14 residues. J lost 6 bases, V lost 2 bases, and 6 bases had no gene match. CDR3 coding DNA: TGTGCCAGCAGTTACAGGGGGGACAGAGATGGCTACACCTTC. Translated: CASSYRGDRDGYTF.

In its sample, this clone was seen a few times. This chain uses TRBV5-8 with TRBJ1-2; 7 bases are shared with TRBD1. This CDR3 is built from 15 residues. Germline CDR1 is SGHTS and CDR2 is YDEGEE. The junction had 6 bases not matched to a gene; V was cut back by 3 bases and J by 1 base. CDR3 protein: CASSYGQVFNYGYTF. The CDR3 region has the DNA TGTGCCAGCAGCTATGGACAGGTCTTTAACTATGGCTACACCTTC. The full variable domain, rest sourced from reference TRBV5-8 and TRBJ1-2, is EAGVTQSPTHLIKTRGQQATLRCSPISGHTSVYWYQQALGLGLQFLLWYDEGEERNRGNFPPRFSGRQFPNYSSELNVNALELEDSALYLCASSYGQVFNYGYTFGSGTRLTVV.

The CDR3 here is CASSADRDYEQYF. The CDR3 DNA sequence: TGTGCCAGCAGTGCCGACAGGGACTACGAGCAGTACTTC. The chain joins TRBV2 to TRBJ2-7; TRBD1 matches 7 bases. Germline V CDR1 and CDR2: SNHLY, FYNNEI. The CDR3 has 13 amino acids. Unmatched junction bases numbered 3, after V lost 4 bases and J lost 3 bases.

J is TRBJ1-5 and V is TRBV11-2, with D perhaps TRBD1 (6 bases). Germline CDR1 SGHAT, CDR2 FQNNGV. The V gene lost 2 bases and the J gene lost 4 bases, with 9 bases spanning the gap. This CDR3 has 14 residues. The CDR3 DNA reads as TGTGCCAGCAGCTTAACTCAGGGGAATCAGCCCCAGCATTTT. It yields the protein CASSLTQGNQPQHF.

Notes on this clone: The germline gene is not matched at one end of the junction; a read error may be the cause. The chain has TRBV28 and TRBJ2-7, with 7 positions matching TRBD1. The germline CDR1 and CDR2 sequences are MDHEN and SYDVKM. The CDR3 loop spans 12 amino acids. The CDR3 protein is CASSLSQTGSRF. For the CDR3, the DNA is TGTGCCAGCAGTTTAAGCCAGACAGGGTCCCGTTTC.